This T cell receptor beta chain was retrieved from a study of regulatory T cells in long-lasting Graves disease. Study-wide results and caveats: Persistent Graves' cases showed lower TCR diversity than newly diagnosed cases.

The germline gives CDR1 SQVTM, CDR2 ANQGSEA. This CDR3 region has 12 residues. Trimming took 6 bases from V and 2 from J, leaving 8 bases between them. This clonotype was counted ten times or more. Its target is unknown. As for time point: newly diagnosed GD, antithyroid drugs for less than 3 months. PBMC RNA served as the TCR library source. Arm-PCR of CDR3 regions with iRepertoire HTBI primers generated TCR beta libraries. TCRdb analysed the multiplex PCR reads with MiXCR anew, one entry per CDR3 protein. The sample has a few hundred thousand distinct CDR3 sequences, more than 15% seen once. The same sample was also used in a study of T cells in Graves' hyperthyroidism and ophthalmopathy.

Material: peripheral blood mononuclear cells (PBMCs), obtained at new diagnosis, from a patient treated with antithyroid drugs. The clonotype originates from a woman in her twenties or thirties with Graves disease. V usage is TRBV29-1 and J usage is TRBJ1-5; tentatively, D is TRBD1 (5 bases). The CDR3 sequence: CSVTVGNQPQHF. CDR3 in DNA: TGCAGCGTGACAGTGGGCAATCAGCCCCAGCATTTT.